The 9 T cell receptor beta chains reported below all come from one sample, sequenced in a study of response to subunit inactivated influenza vaccine. TCRdb called the RT-PCR reads again in MiXCR, with one record for every CDR3 protein. The table includes about 530,000 distinct CDR3 sequences, around 11% detected once. Sequenced material: PBMCs from blood, taken on the day of vaccination. These receptors came from a man in his fifties who received an inactivated influenza vaccine.

This clonotype has a handful of counts. The chain links TRBV29-1 to TRBJ1-5; D might be TRBD1 (6 bases). The length of the CDR3 is 14 residues. Germline V gene data show CDR1 as SQVTM and CDR2 as ANQGSEA. V shed 3 bases and J shed 3 bases, with 12 bases lying between them. Written as DNA, the CDR3 is TGCAGCGTTGACGGACAGCAGTTCAATCAGCCCCAGCATTTT. This codes for CSVDGQQFNQPQHF.

Only a few counts were recorded for this clonotype. The CDR3 spells CASSLNTGGEAFF. The CDR3 coding sequence is TGTGCCAGCAGCTTAAATACGGGGGGTGAAGCTTTCTTT. V gene TRBV7-9 combines with J gene TRBJ1-1; the D gene is possibly TRBD1 (5 bases). V shed 2 bases and J shed 7 bases, with 11 bases lying between them. Germline CDR1 is SEHNR and CDR2 is FQNEAQ (reference sequence). This CDR3 spans 13 amino acids.

The chain uses TRBV20-1 and TRBJ2-1; TRBD2 matches 11 bases. CDR1 and CDR2 (germline): DFQATT, SNEGSKA (reference sequence). Trimming removed 3 bases from V and 3 bases from J; junction bases left unmatched: 10. The CDR3 covers 17 residues. The CDR3: CSASDLSGRAGYNEQFF. Written as DNA, the CDR3 is TGCAGTGCTAGTGATCTTAGCGGGAGGGCCGGCTACAATGAGCAGTTCTTC.

This clonotype was observed a few times. The chain couples TRBV4-1 to TRBJ1-6; D unresolved. Trimming took 4 bases from V and 7 from J, leaving 5 bases between them. The CDR3 has 12 amino acids. Per germline, CDR1 MGHRA and CDR2 YSYEKL. In nucleotides, the CDR3 is TGCGCCAGCAGCCGCGTAAATTCACCCCTCCACTTT. It is translated as CASSRVNSPLHF.

At least ten counts were recorded for this clonotype. CDR3 DNA: TGTGCCAGCAGCTTGGGGGTTCCGCAGTATTTT. Translated, it gives CASSLGVPQYF. The chain is built from TRBV5-5 and TRBJ2-3; D gene unclear. CDR1 is SGHKS, CDR2 YYEKEE, per germline (reference sequence). The CDR3 sequence is 11 residues long. Trimming pared 0 bases from V and 10 bases from J, leaving 6 bases between.

This clonotype was picked up a small number of times. The chain carries TRBV4-2 and TRBJ2-3; D remains unclear. Per the germline V gene, CDR1 is LGHNA and CDR2 is YNFKEQ. Trimming removed 0 bases at V and 3 bases at J, with 7 bases between. CDR3 length equals 14 residues. CDR3 DNA: TGTGCCAGCAGCCAAGAACCCGTGACAGATACGCAGTATTTT. Translated: CASSQEPVTDTQYF.

This clonotype has only a few counts. The chain couples TRBV7-9 to TRBJ2-5, with D possibly matching TRBD1 (5 bases). The germline CDR1 and CDR2 sequences are SEHNR and FQNEAQ (reference sequence). The CDR3 totals 17 residues. V was shortened by 2 bases and J by 0 bases, with 16 bases between the two germline ends. The CDR3 coding sequence is TGTGCCAGCAGCTTACCGGCCCAAGGGGATTACCAAGAGACCCAGTACTTC. Encoded protein: CASSLPAQGDYQETQYF.

The V gene is TRBV20-1, the J gene TRBJ1-1, with D hard to call. Germline V CDR1 and CDR2: DFQATT, SNEGSKA (reference sequence). Trimming shortened V by 3 bases and J by 3 bases, and 20 bases separated the two germline ends. The CDR3 loop spans 16 amino acids. The DNA of the CDR3 is TGCAGTGCTAGTCGAGGGAGGAGGTCCACACACACTGAAGCTTTCTTT. It codes for CSASRGRRSTHTEAFF.

This chain uses TRBV7-2 with TRBJ2-2; D is tentatively TRBD1 or TRBD2 (5 bases each). V was trimmed by 5 bases and J by 4 bases, leaving 17 bases between them. This CDR3 has 16 amino acids. Germline V gene lookup returns CDR1 SGHTA and CDR2 FQGNSA. The CDR3 region has the DNA TGTGCCAGCAGCATTACCGGGACGCTCGGCACCGGGGAGCTGTTTTTT. Its translation: CASSITGTLGTGELFF.